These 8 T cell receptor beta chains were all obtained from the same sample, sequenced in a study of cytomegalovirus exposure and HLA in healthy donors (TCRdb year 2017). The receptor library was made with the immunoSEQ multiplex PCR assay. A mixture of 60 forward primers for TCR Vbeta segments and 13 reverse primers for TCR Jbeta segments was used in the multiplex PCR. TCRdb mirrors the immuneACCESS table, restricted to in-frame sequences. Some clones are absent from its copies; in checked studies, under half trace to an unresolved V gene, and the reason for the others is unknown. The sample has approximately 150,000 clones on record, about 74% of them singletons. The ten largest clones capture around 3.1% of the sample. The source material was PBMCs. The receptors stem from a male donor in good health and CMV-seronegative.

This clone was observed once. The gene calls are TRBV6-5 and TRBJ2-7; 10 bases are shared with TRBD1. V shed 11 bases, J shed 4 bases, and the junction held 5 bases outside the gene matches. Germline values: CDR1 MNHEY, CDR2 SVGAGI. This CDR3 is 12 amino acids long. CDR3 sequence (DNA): TGTGCCTCCGGGACAGGGGTTTACGAGCAGTACTTC. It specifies CASGTGVYEQYF.

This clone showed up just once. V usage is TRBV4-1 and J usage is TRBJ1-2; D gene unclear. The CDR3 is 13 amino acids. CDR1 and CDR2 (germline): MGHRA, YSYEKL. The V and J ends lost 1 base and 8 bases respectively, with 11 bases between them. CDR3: CASSQAPPVGYTF. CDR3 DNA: TGCGCCAGCAGCCAAGCCCCCCCCGTCGGCTACACCTTC.

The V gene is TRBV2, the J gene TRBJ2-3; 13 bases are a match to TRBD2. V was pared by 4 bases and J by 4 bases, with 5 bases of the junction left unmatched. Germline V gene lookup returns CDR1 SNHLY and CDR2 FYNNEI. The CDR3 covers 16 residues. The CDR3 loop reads CASSGTSGRTADTQYF. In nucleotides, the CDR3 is TGTGCCAGCAGTGGGACTAGCGGGAGAACGGCAGATACGCAGTATTTT.

The CDR3: CAISDKGKGGVRADTQYF. For the CDR3, the DNA is TGTGCCATCAGTGATAAGGGGAAGGGAGGTGTGAGGGCAGATACGCAGTATTTT. This sequence joins TRBV10-3 and TRBJ2-3; D is possibly TRBD2 (6 bases). CDR1 ENHRY and CDR2 SYGVKD come from the germline V gene. CDR3 length: 18 residues. The germline V and J ends were trimmed by 3 bases and 4 bases, with 23 bases remaining between them.

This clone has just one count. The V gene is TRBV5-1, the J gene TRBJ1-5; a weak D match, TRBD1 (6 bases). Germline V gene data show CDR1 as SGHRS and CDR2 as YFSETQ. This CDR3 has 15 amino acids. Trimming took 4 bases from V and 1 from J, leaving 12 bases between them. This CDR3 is CASSPPDRSNQPQHF. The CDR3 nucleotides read TGCGCCAGCAGCCCCCCGGACAGAAGCAATCAGCCCCAGCATTTT.

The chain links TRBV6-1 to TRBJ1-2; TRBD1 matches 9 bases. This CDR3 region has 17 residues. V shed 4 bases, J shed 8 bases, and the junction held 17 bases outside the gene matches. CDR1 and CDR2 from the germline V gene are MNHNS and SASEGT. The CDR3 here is CASSVPGQGIITRGYTF. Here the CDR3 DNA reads TGTGCCAGCAGTGTCCCGGGACAGGGTATCATAACGAGAGGCTACACCTTC.

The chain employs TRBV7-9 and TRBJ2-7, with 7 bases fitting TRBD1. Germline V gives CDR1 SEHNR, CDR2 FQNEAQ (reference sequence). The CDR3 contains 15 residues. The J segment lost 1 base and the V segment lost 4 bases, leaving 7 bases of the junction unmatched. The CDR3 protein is CASSSTDRASYEQYF. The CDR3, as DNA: TGTGCCAGCAGCTCCACCGACAGGGCATCCTACGAGCAGTACTTC.

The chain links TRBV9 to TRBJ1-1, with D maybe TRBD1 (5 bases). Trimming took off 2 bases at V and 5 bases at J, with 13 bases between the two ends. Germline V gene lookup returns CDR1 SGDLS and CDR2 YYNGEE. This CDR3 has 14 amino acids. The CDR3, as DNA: TGTGCCAGCAGCGTTCGGGGGTCGGGGACTGAAGCTTTCTTT. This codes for CASSVRGSGTEAFF. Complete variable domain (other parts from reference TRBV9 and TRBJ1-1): DSGVTQTPKHLITATGQRVTLRCSPRSGDLSVYWYQQSLDQGLQFLIQYYNGEERAKGNILERFSAQQFPDLHSELNLSSLELGDSALYFCASSVRGSGTEAFFGQGTRLTVV.